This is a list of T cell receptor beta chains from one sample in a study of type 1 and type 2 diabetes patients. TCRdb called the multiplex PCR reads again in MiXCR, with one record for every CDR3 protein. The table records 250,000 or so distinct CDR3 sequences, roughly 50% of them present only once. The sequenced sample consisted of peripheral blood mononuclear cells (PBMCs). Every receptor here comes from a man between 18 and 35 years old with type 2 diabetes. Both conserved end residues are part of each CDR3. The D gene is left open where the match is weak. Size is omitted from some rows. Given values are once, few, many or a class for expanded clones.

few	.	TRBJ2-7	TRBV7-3	TGTGCCAGCAGCTTAAAGGAGGGCTACGAGCAGTACTTC	CASSLKEGYEQYF
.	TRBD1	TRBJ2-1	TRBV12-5	TGTGCTAGTGGACCAGAGACAGGGGGCCATGAGCAGTTCTTC	CASGPETGGHEQFF
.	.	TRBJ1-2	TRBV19	TGTGCCATCCTAACACGGGGCGGCTATGGCTACACCTTC	CAILTRGGYGYTF
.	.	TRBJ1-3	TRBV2	TGTGCCAGCAGTGAAAGGAACACCATATATTTT	CASSERNTIYF
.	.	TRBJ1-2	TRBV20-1	TGCAGTGCTTCTCCCGGGATGATATGGAATGGCTACACCTTC	CSASPGMIWNGYTF
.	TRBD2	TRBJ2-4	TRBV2	TGTGCCAGTATAGCGGGTTTAGCCAAAAACATTCAGTACTTC	CASIAGLAKNIQYF
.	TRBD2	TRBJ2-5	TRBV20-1	TGCAGTGCGACTAGCGGATTCCAAGAGACCCAGTACTTC	CSATSGFQETQYF
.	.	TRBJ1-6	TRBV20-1	TGCAGTGCTAGAAGCAAGGGGGTAGGTAATTCACCCCTCCACTTT	CSARSKGVGNSPLHF
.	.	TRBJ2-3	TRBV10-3	TGTGCCATCAGTGAAAGTCTGGGTGTCGCAGATACGCAGTATTTT	CAISESLGVADTQYF
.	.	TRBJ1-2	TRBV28	TGTGCCAGCGGGACGTATGGCTACACCTTC	CASGTYGYTF
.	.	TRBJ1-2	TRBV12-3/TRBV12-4	TGTGCCAGCCGGGATTGGGGGACTACCTATGGCTACACCTTC	CASRDWGTTYGYTF
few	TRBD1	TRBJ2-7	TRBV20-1	TGCAGTGCCGACGTAAGACAGGGACGATACGAGCAGTACTTC	CSADVRQGRYEQYF
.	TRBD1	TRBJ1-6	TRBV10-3	TGTGCCATCAGTGTAGGACAGGCGGCCTCACATTCACCCCTCCACTTT	CAISVGQAASHSPLHF
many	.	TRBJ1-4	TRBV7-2	TGTGCCAGCAGCTTAGTCGTTGACTATGAAAAACTGTTTTTT	CASSLVVDYEKLFF
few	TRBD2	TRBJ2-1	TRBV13	TGTGCCAGCAGCTCCGGGACTAGCTTAGGGGAGCAGTTCTTC	CASSSGTSLGEQFF
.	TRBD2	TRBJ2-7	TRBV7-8	TGTGCCAGCAGCTCCTGGCGGAGCGGGAACTACGAGCAGTACTTC	CASSSWRSGNYEQYF
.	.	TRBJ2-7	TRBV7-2	TGTGCCAGCAGCGCCGGCCTCACCCAGGCTTACGAGCAGTACTTC	CASSAGLTQAYEQYF
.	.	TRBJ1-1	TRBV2	TGTGCCAGCAGTTCACAGGCCTACAACACTGAAGCTTTCTTT	CASSSQAYNTEAFF
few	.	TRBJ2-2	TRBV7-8	TGTGCCAGCAGCAAGACTTCCGGGGTCGGGGAGCTGTTTTTT	CASSKTSGVGELFF
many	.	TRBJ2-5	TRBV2	TGTGCCAGCAGTGAAGGGTTTGCGTCCCAAGAGACCCAGTACTTC	CASSEGFASQETQYF
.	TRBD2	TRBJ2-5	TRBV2	TGTGCCAGCAGTCTTCCCCAGGCGGGGGGGGAGACCCAGTACTTC	CASSLPQAGGETQYF
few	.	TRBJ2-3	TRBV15	TGTGCCACCAGCAGAGCTCAGCAGACAGATACGCAGTATTTT	CATSRAQQTDTQYF
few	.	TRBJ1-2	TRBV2	TGTGCCAGCAGCGCCAAGAGGGCCCCCAGCGATGGCTACACCTTC	CASSAKRAPSDGYTF
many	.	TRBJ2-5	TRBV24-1	TGTGCCACCAGTGGACAGACCACATCCCAGTACTTC	CATSGQTTSQYF
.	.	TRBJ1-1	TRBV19	TGTGCCAGTAGTATAGCCAAGCCTTCCATAGCTGGAGCTTTCTTT	CASSIAKPSIAGAFF
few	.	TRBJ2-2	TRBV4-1	TGCGCCAGCAGCGGGGGAGACCTAGGGGAGCTGTTTTTT	CASSGGDLGELFF
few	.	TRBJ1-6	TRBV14	TGTGCCAGCAGCCAAGATAGTATGGGACCGACAGACTCCTATAATTCACCCCTCCACTTT	CASSQDSMGPTDSYNSPLHF
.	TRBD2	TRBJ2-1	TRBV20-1	TGCAGTGCTAGAGACCCCCTTGCTGATCGGGGGAGGGACCCCTACAGTGAGCAGTTCTTC	CSARDPLADRGRDPYSEQFF
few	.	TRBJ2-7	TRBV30	TGTGCCTGGAGTTCAGGACCCGAGCAGTACTTC	CAWSSGPEQYF
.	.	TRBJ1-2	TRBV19	TGTGCCAGTAGTTTCGGTGGAGGAGACTACACCTTC	CASSFGGGDYTF
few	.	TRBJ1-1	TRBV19	TGTGCCAGTAGTATAAGTGTTATGAACACTGAAGCTTTCTTT	CASSISVMNTEAFF
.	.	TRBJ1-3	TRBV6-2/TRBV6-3	TGTGCCAGCTACGATCCTGGGGTGTCCGGAAACACCATATATTTT	CASYDPGVSGNTIYF
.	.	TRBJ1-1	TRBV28	TGTGCCAGCACCCCGGCGGGGAGAAGGGCTTTCTTT	CASTPAGRRAFF
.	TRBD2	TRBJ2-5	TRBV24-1	TGTGCCACCAGTAAAAGCGGGAGGGAGACCCAGTACTTC	CATSKSGRETQYF
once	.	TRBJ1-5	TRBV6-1	TGTGCCAGCAGTGAGTCTAAGGAACTTACGCCCCAGCATTTT	CASSESKELTPQHF
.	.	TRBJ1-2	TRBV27	TGTGCCAGCAGTTTATCCCAGGCAAGCCACTATGGCTACACCTTC	CASSLSQASHYGYTF
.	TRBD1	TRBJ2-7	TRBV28	TGTGCCAGCGGGACAGGGGCTTACGAGCAGTACTTC	CASGTGAYEQYF
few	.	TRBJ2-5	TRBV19	TGTGCCAGTAGTTCCGACCAAGAGACCCAGTACTTC	CASSSDQETQYF
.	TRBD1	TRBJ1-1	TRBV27	TGTGCCAGCTCGTTAACAGGGGGCCCTGAAGCTTTCTTT	CASSLTGGPEAFF
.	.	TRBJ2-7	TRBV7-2	TGTGCCAGCAGCTTAGCGCCCCCAGGGACCCCCTTCGCGGGCGAGCAGTACTTC	CASSLAPPGTPFAGEQYF
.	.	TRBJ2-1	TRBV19	TGTGCCAGTAGTATAGATAGTGGTAGCTACGATGAGCAGTTCTTC	CASSIDSGSYDEQFF
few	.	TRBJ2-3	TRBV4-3	TGCGCCAGCAGCCAAGACCCAGTTAGCACAGATACGCAGTATTTT	CASSQDPVSTDTQYF
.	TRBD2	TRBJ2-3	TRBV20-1	TGCAGTGCTAGAGTACTAGCGGGGGTCACAGATACGCAGTATTTT	CSARVLAGVTDTQYF
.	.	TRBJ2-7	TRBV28	TGTGCCAGCAGTTTGGGAGTAAGGTACGAGCAGTACTTC	CASSLGVRYEQYF
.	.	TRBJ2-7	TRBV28	TGTGCCAGCAGTTTATGGGGTAGCGGAGGAGTAGAGCAGTACTTC	CASSLWGSGGVEQYF
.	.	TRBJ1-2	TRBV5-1	TGCGCCAGCAGCTTGGAATCTGAAGTGTATGGCTACACCTTC	CASSLESEVYGYTF
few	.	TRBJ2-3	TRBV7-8	TGTGCCAGCAGCTTACTAATTAGCACAGATACGCAGTATTTT	CASSLLISTDTQYF
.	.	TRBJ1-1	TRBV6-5	TGTGCCAGCAGTCTAAAATTCACAGCGAACACTGAAGCTTTCTTT	CASSLKFTANTEAFF
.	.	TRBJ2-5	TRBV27	TGTGCCAGCAGTTTATCGATGGCAGCTCTACAAGAGACCCAGTACTTC	CASSLSMAALQETQYF
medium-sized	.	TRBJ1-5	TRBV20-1	TGCAGTGCTAGAGGCGGCAATCAGCCCCAGCATTTT	CSARGGNQPQHF
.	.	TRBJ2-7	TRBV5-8	TGTGCCAGCAGCGGCTTACAGGGTGTGGACGAGCAGTACTTC	CASSGLQGVDEQYF
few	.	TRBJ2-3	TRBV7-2	TGTGCCAGCAGCTTAGGGCGGCCAGATACGCAGTATTTT	CASSLGRPDTQYF
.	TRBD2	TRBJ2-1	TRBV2	TGTGCCAGCAGCTTGAGGCAGACTAGCGGGGGGAGGGCCTACAATGAGCAGTTCTTC	CASSLRQTSGGRAYNEQFF
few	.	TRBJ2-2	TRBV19	TGTGCCAGAGGAGGGACACAAAACACCGGGGAGCTGTTTTTT	CARGGTQNTGELFF
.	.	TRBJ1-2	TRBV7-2	TGTGCCAGCAGCTCAGGGAGACGGAGTTATGGCTACACCTTC	CASSSGRRSYGYTF
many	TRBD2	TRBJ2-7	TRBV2	TGTGCCAGCAGCTCCACTAGCGGGCTCGTCTACGAGCAGTACTTC	CASSSTSGLVYEQYF
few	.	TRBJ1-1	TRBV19	TGTGCCAGTAGCGAGAGAAACACTGAAGCTTTCTTT	CASSERNTEAFF
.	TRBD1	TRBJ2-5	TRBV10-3	TGTGCCATCAGTGAGTCGACAGGGGGAGGGGAGACCCAGTACTTC	CAISESTGGGETQYF
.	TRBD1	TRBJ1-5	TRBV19	TGTGCCAGTAGTATAATCCCTGGACAGGGAGAAGGCAATCAGCCCCAGCATTTT	CASSIIPGQGEGNQPQHF